The 2 T cell receptor beta chains reported below all come from one sample, sequenced in a study of T-cell reconstitution after alpha-beta-depleted transplantation in children. For TCRbeta, the library was prepared with unique molecular identifiers. Each CDR3 protein gets one entry after TCRdb re-called the PCR reads with MiXCR. The sample yields about 980,000 distinct CDR3 sequences, about 26% seen once. The sequences come from PBMCs, mostly from graft donor cells, collected 360 days after TCRalphabeta/CD19-depleted stem cell transplant. Receptors originate from a boy in the first two years of life who had a stem cell transplant for SCID, so the T cells may come from the graft donor.

In its sample, this clonotype was seen a few times. The chain recombines TRBV5-4 with TRBJ2-7; no reliable D call. V was pared by 1 base and J by 0 bases, with 11 bases between. This CDR3 is 15 amino acids long. Germline V gene sequence: CDR1 SGHNT, CDR2 YYREEE (reference sequence). As DNA, the CDR3 is TGTGCCAGCAGCTTGTCCGGGCAGACCTCCTACGAGCAGTACTTC. This translates into CASSLSGQTSYEQYF. The variable domain in full, with the rest retrieved from reference TRBV5-4 and TRBJ2-7, is ETGVTQSPTHLIKTRGQQVTLRCSSQSGHNTVSWYQQALGQGPQFIFQYYREEENGRGNFPPRFSGLQFPNYSSELNVNALELDDSALYLCASSLSGQTSYEQYFGPGTRLTVT.

This clonotype was seen more than once but under ten times. This chain joins TRBV20-1 and TRBJ2-5; possibly TRBD1 or TRBD2 for D (5 bases each). CDR3 length: 12 residues. Germline assignment: CDR1 DFQATT and CDR2 SNEGSKA (reference sequence). DNA for the CDR3: TGCAGCGGGGACCACGTTCAAGAGACCCAGTACTTC. Its protein is CSGDHVQETQYF.